Listed here are 20 T cell receptor beta chains from one sample, sequenced in a study of T cell responses to AZD1222 COVID-19 vaccine. Libraries were prepared by immunoSEQ multiplex PCR; TCRdb keeps only in-frame clonotypes and omits some of them. Of approximately 100,000 clones listed, just under 90% are singletons. Sequencing used peripheral blood, obtained on day 0 of AZD1222 vaccination. All receptors come from an adult in good health.

The chain has TRBV5-1 and TRBJ2-3; D remains unclear. V gave up 1 base and J gave up 0 bases, with 6 bases separating them. Per germline, CDR1 SGHRS and CDR2 YFSETQ. The CDR3 runs 14 residues. This chain's CDR3 is CASSLTSSTDTQYF. CDR3 nucleotides: TGCGCCAGCAGCTTGACTTCTAGCACAGATACGCAGTATTTT.

The chain joins TRBV18 to TRBJ2-2; 8 bases fit TRBD1. The germline V gene has CDR1 KGHSH and CDR2 LQKENI. V lost 5 bases, J lost 4 bases, and 6 bases stayed unmatched. The CDR3 is made up of 15 amino acids. The CDR3 DNA reads TGTGCCAGCTCATCAGGGGGCGTAGGCACCGGGGAGCTGTTTTTT. It encodes CASSSGGVGTGELFF.

The rearrangement uses TRBV7-9 and TRBJ2-2, with a tentative D call TRBD2 (6 bases). The V end lost 5 bases, the J end lost 4 bases, and 14 bases lay between the germline ends. The CDR3 has 15 amino acids. Germline assignment: CDR1 SEHNR and CDR2 FQNEAQ (reference sequence). The CDR3 DNA is TGTGCCAGCAGCCCTACTACGGAGGGCACCGGGGAGCTGTTTTTT. It yields the protein CASSPTTEGTGELFF.

This clone was observed a single time. The chain carries TRBV24-1 and TRBJ2-7; 8 nucleotides line up with TRBD1. Unmatched junction bases numbered 6, after V lost 10 bases and J lost 2 bases. CDR1 is KGHDR, CDR2 SFDVKD, per germline. This CDR3 has 13 residues. The CDR3 nucleotides read TGTGCCACTGGACAGGGTGGGACCTACGAGCAGTACTTC. Translation gives CATGQGGTYEQYF.

This chain links TRBV19 with TRBJ2-1; 9 bases are shared with TRBD2. There are 14 residues in the CDR3. CDR1 and CDR2 (germline): LNHDA, SQIVND (reference sequence). CDR3 sequence (DNA): TGTGCTACGACTTTAGCGGGAGTTAGTAATGAGCAGTTCTTC. Translation: CATTLAGVSNEQFF.

The chain is built from TRBV7-9 and TRBJ2-1, with D maybe TRBD2 (5 bases). This CDR3 has 13 amino acids. The germline CDR1 and CDR2 sequences are SEHNR and FQNEAQ (reference sequence). The ends were cut back, 1 base at V and 6 bases at J, with 7 bases in the middle. The CDR3 reads CASSLGGPNEQFF. The CDR3 DNA sequence: TGTGCCAGCAGCTTAGGAGGGCCCAATGAGCAGTTCTTC. The whole variable domain, filled in from reference TRBV7-9 and TRBJ2-1, reads DTGVSQNPRHKITKRGQNVTFRCDPISEHNRLYWYRQTLGQGPEFLTYFQNEAQLEKSRLLSDRFSAERPKGSFSTLEIQRTEQGDSAMYLCASSLGGPNEQFFGPGTRLTVL.

V gene TRBV6-6 combines with J gene TRBJ2-1, with D perhaps matching TRBD2 (6 bases). Trimming pared 8 bases from V and 0 bases from J, leaving 11 bases between. The CDR3 runs 14 residues. CDR1 and CDR2 (germline): MNHNY, SVGAGI (reference sequence). The CDR3: CASGRTNSYNEQFF. As DNA, the CDR3 is TGTGCCAGCGGGAGGACTAACTCCTACAATGAGCAGTTCTTC.

The CDR3: CASSVGQGVLNEQFF. The CDR3 region has the DNA TGTGCCAGCAGCGTTGGACAGGGGGTATTAAATGAGCAGTTCTTC. The chain joins TRBV5-6 to TRBJ2-1; TRBD1 aligns across 10 bases. V lost 4 bases to trimming and J lost 7 bases; unmatched junction nucleotides: 8. There are 15 residues in the CDR3. The V gene's germline CDR1 is SGHDT and CDR2 YYEEEE.

The CDR3 DNA reads TGCAGTGCTAGACAGGGGAGAGGCTACACCTTC. Protein sequence: CSARQGRGYTF. The chain uses TRBV20-1 and TRBJ1-2; TRBD1 might be the D (6 bases). The V and J ends lost 2 bases and 8 bases respectively, with 9 bases between them. The germline CDR1 and CDR2 sequences are DFQATT and SNEGSKA (reference sequence). This CDR3 spans 11 amino acids.

The chain couples TRBV30 to TRBJ2-7; 9 bases are a match to TRBD1. Germline V CDR1 and CDR2: GTSNPN, SVGIG (reference sequence). V was pared by 4 bases and J by 2 bases, with 6 bases of the junction left unmatched. The CDR3 has 14 amino acids. The CDR3 DNA sequence: TGTGCCTGGACCGGGACAGGGAGTCCCTACGAGCAGTACTTC. Translated: CAWTGTGSPYEQYF.

V and J are TRBV7-3 and TRBJ2-1; possible D gene TRBD1, 6 bases. Looked up from germline, CDR1 is SGHTA and CDR2 is FQGTGA. CDR3 length: 15 residues. V lost 5 bases and J 6 bases, leaving 17 bases between the germline ends. The CDR3, as DNA: TGTGCCAGCAGCGAAGGACAGCTTGTAGGCAATGAGCAGTTCTTC. Its protein product is CASSEGQLVGNEQFF. Variable domain in full (rest from reference TRBV7-3 and TRBJ2-1): GAGVSQTPSNKVTEKGKYVELRCDPISGHTALYWYRQSLGQGPEFLIYFQGTGAADDSGLPNDRFFAVRPEGSVSTLKIQRTERGDSAVYLCASSEGQLVGNEQFFGPGTRLTVL.

The chain employs TRBV6-2 or TRBV6-3 and TRBJ2-1; 15 bases are shared with TRBD2. CDR1 is MNHEY, CDR2 SVGEGT, per germline. The V segment lost 2 bases and the J segment 8 bases; nucleotides outside the gene matches: 13. The CDR3 length is 19 residues. The DNA of the CDR3 is TGTGCCAGCAGTTACCATCCCGAACGGACTAGCGGGAGGGGGGATGAGCAGTTCTTC. The encoded protein is CASSYHPERTSGRGDEQFF.

The CDR3 reads CASSLGEARNTIYF. The CDR3 nucleotides are TGTGCCAGCAGCTTGGGGGAGGCAAGAAACACCATATATTTT. V is TRBV5-4 and J is TRBJ1-3; D is undetermined. Per germline, CDR1 SGHNT and CDR2 YYREEE (reference sequence). This CDR3 comprises 14 residues. Trimming pared 0 bases from V and 5 bases from J, leaving 9 bases between.

The chain joins TRBV6-1 to TRBJ2-5; TRBD1 aligns across 10 bases. The CDR3 is 17 residues long. The V gene end was trimmed by 4 bases and the J gene end by 5 bases; junction bases not matched to a gene: 13. Germline lookup yields CDR1 MNHNS and CDR2 SASEGT. DNA of the CDR3: TGTGCCAGCAGTGGGGACCTCGGGACAGGGGTCGGGGAGACCCAGTACTTC. Translation gives CASSGDLGTGVGETQYF.

The chain uses TRBV29-1 and TRBJ1-2; 11 nucleotides align to TRBD1. CDR3 length: 14 amino acids. CDR1 SQVTM and CDR2 ANQGSEA come from the germline V gene. With 6 bases clipped from V and 7 bases from J, the junction kept 10 bases outside the gene matches. The CDR3 loop reads CSVGQGATPFGYTF. The CDR3 DNA is TGCAGCGTAGGACAGGGGGCAACGCCCTTTGGCTACACCTTC. The complete variable domain, with remaining parts taken from reference TRBV29-1 and TRBJ1-2, reads SAVISQKPSRDICQRGTSLTIQCQVDSQVTMMFWYRQQPGQSLTLIATANQGSEATYESGFVIDKFPISRPNLTFSTLTVSNMSPEDSSIYLCSVGQGATPFGYTFGSGTRLTVV.

The chain employs TRBV5-4 and TRBJ2-3; D unresolved. From germline, CDR1 is SGHNT and CDR2 YYREEE (reference sequence). Trimming took 4 bases from V and 0 from J, leaving 6 bases between them. The CDR3 sequence is 13 residues long. The CDR3 is CASSPGSTDTQYF. The CDR3 region has the DNA TGTGCCAGCAGCCCTGGGAGCACAGATACGCAGTATTTT.

The rearrangement uses TRBV10-3 and TRBJ2-1; D might be TRBD1 or TRBD2, each matching 5 bases. V lost 7 bases to trimming and J lost 6 bases, with 13 bases between them. Germline CDR1 and CDR2: ENHRY and SYGVKD. The CDR3 is 13 amino acids. For the CDR3, the DNA is TGTGCCATCACCCCCCGGGACGGCAATGAGCAGTTCTTC. Protein product: CAITPRDGNEQFF.

J is TRBJ1-4 and V is TRBV4-1; 11 bases agree with TRBD1. Germline lookup yields CDR1 MGHRA and CDR2 YSYEKL. V shed 8 bases and J 7 bases; nucleotides not matched to a gene: 12. The CDR3 is made up of 16 amino acids. The CDR3 DNA reads as TGCGCCAGCGGGGGACAGGGGGGGAGTGAGGTTGAAAAACTGTTTTTT. This sequence encodes CASGGQGGSEVEKLFF.

The CDR3 DNA is TGTGCTAGTGGTGCTCCAGGGAATCCAGATACGCAGTATTTT. This sequence encodes CASGAPGNPDTQYF. The genes are TRBV12-5 and TRBJ2-3; D might be TRBD1 (5 bases). The V end was cut by 5 bases, the J end by 4 bases, with 13 bases between. The CDR3 runs 14 residues. From germline, CDR1 is LGHNT and CDR2 FRNRAP.

The V gene is TRBV7-2, the J gene TRBJ2-5; TRBD2 matches 8 bases. The CDR3 has 16 residues. The V gene's germline CDR1 is SGHTA and CDR2 FQGNSA. J lost 4 bases, V lost 5 bases, and 12 bases had no gene match. CDR3 nucleotides: TGTGCCAGCAGCCCCGCTGCGGCGGGAGGAATAGAGACCCAGTACTTC. Encoded protein: CASSPAAAGGIETQYF.